The sequence of this T cell receptor beta chain was determined in a study of CD8+CD57+ T cells in acquired aplastic anemia. Study in general: Average DNA yield from sorted CD4+ and CD8+ cells was approximately 3 ug.

This clonotype was seen ten or more times. Its antigen is unidentified. Germline V gene lookup returns CDR1 DFQATT and CDR2 SNEGSKA (reference sequence). CDR3 length equals 11 residues. After removal of 6 bases from V and 8 bases from J, the junction contained 5 bases not matched to a gene. Genomic DNA constituted the template upon which TCR beta VDJ and CDR3 profiling was performed. TCRdb itself ran the reads through MiXCR, one entry per CDR3 protein. There are about 160,000 distinct CDR3 sequences in the sample; around 52% occur only once, and about 31% lies in the top ten. The sequenced patients had an expansion of CD8+CD57+ cells seen by flow cytometry. Each patient carried a diagnosis of severe acquired aplastic anemia. The study sampled blood from patients who had received no therapy. The study's findings and limits: Shared by patients and controls, 25 to 30 CD8+ CDR3s were abundant in patients.

Sequenced: sorted CD4+, CD8+, or CD8+CD57+ T cells (not recorded which) from PBMCs. The TCR originated in a human donor with aplastic anemia. This rearrangement joins TRBV20-1 to TRBJ1-2, with 8 bases lining up with TRBD1. DNA of the CDR3: TGCAGTGCCCATGGGACAGGCGGCTACACCTTC. Translation: CSAHGTGGYTF.